This passage covers 14 T cell receptor beta chains from one sample sequenced in a study of cytomegalovirus exposure and HLA in healthy donors. The PCR ran on 60 Vbeta and 13 Jbeta primers. Sequencing used immunoSEQ multiplex PCR; TCRdb keeps in-frame clones, though not all of them. The sample lists more than 110,000 clones; 70% to 90% were seen once. Sequenced sample: PBMCs. The receptor source for this set is a man over 45 in good health and CMV-seronegative.

The chain uses TRBV6-4 and TRBJ2-1; TRBD2 aligns across 8 bases. CDR1 and CDR2 (germline): MRHNA, SNTAGT. The J segment lost 5 bases and the V segment lost 5 bases, leaving 5 bases of the junction unmatched. The CDR3 loop spans 14 amino acids. The CDR3: CASSRGGTDNEQFF. CDR3 coding DNA: TGTGCCAGCAGTCGGGGGGGAACGGACAATGAGCAGTTCTTC.

In this sample, this clone turned up a few times. The CDR3 nucleotides are TGCAGTGCTCCTCGTTCTCATGAGCAGTTCTTC. It translates to CSAPRSHEQFF. This chain links TRBV20-1 with TRBJ2-1; D uncertain. Trimming shortened V by 5 bases and J by 8 bases, and 10 bases separated the two germline ends. CDR1 is DFQATT, CDR2 SNEGSKA, per germline (reference sequence). The CDR3 is made up of 11 amino acids.

This chain links TRBV30 with TRBJ1-5; no definite D call. The CDR3 has 12 residues. Germline CDR1 is GTSNPN and CDR2 is SVGIG (reference sequence). The V end lost 4 bases, the J end lost 4 bases, and 8 bases lay between the germline ends. CDR3 in amino acids: CAWNRVNQPQHF. CDR3 DNA: TGTGCCTGGAATCGGGTAAATCAGCCCCAGCATTTT.

The chain uses TRBV28 and TRBJ1-1; maybe TRBD1 (6 bases). The CDR3 contains 13 residues. V lost 2 bases to trimming and J lost 7 bases, with 11 bases between them. Germline CDR1 MDHEN, CDR2 SYDVKM. The chain's CDR3 is CASSLQGRFEAFF. Here the CDR3 DNA reads TGTGCCAGCAGTTTACAGGGGCGTTTTGAAGCTTTCTTT.

V is TRBV6-5 and J is TRBJ2-7; TRBD1 might be the D (6 bases). This CDR3 region has 16 residues. CDR1 and CDR2 from the germline V gene are MNHEY and SVGAGI. The germline V and J ends were trimmed by 0 bases and 0 bases, with 12 bases remaining between them. CDR3 region: CASSYSGAGSSYEQYF. CDR3 in DNA: TGTGCCAGCAGTTACTCGGGGGCCGGGTCCTCCTACGAGCAGTACTTC.

In this sample, this clone turned up a few times. This rearrangement joins TRBV2 to TRBJ1-2; D remains ambiguous. Germline CDR1 reads SNHLY; CDR2 reads FYNNEI. V was clipped by 4 bases and J by 8 bases, with 11 bases between them. This CDR3 region has 12 residues. The CDR3 region is CASSGFGLGYTF. CDR3 nucleotides: TGTGCCAGCAGTGGGTTCGGGTTGGGCTACACCTTC.

The rearrangement joins TRBV11-2 to TRBJ1-3; D might be TRBD1 (5 bases). V gave up 5 bases and J gave up 4 bases, with 18 bases separating them. CDR1 SGHAT and CDR2 FQNNGV come from the germline V gene. CDR3 length: 16 residues. CDR3 region: CASSPSRGSAGNTIYF. The CDR3 bases are TGTGCCAGCAGCCCCTCTAGGGGCAGTGCAGGAAACACCATATATTTT.

This chain joins TRBV2 and TRBJ2-7; 8 bases are a match to TRBD1. Trimming removed 6 bases from V and 3 bases from J; junction bases left unmatched: 7. CDR1 is SNHLY, CDR2 FYNNEI, per germline. The CDR3 loop spans 14 amino acids. In DNA form, the CDR3 reads TGTGCCAGCAGGGATTCAGGGGGCGGCTACGAGCAGTACTTC. Protein product: CASRDSGGGYEQYF.

This chain joins TRBV7-8 and TRBJ2-7; 8 bases are shared with TRBD1. The CDR3 extends over 16 amino acids. Germline-derived CDR1 and CDR2 are SGHVS and FQNEAQ. V was pared by 5 bases and J by 3 bases, with 12 bases of the junction left unmatched. CDR3 sequence (DNA): TGTGCCAGCAGCCCCCGGGACAGGCCAATTTACTACGAGCAGTACTTC. It yields the protein CASSPRDRPIYYEQYF. Looking up the rest from reference TRBV7-8 and TRBJ2-7 gives the full variable domain: GAGVSQSPRYKVAKRGQDVALRCDPISGHVSLFWYQQALGQGPEFLTYFQNEAQLDKSGLPSDRFFAERPEGSVSTLKIQRTQQEDSAVYLCASSPRDRPIYYEQYFGPGTRLTVT.

The chain carries TRBV5-1 and TRBJ2-5; tentatively, D is TRBD2 (7 bases). Trimming took off 4 bases at V and 3 bases at J, with 16 bases between the two ends. The CDR3 has 15 residues. CDR1 is SGHRS, CDR2 YFSETQ, per germline. The CDR3: CASSPVGGPEETQYF. The CDR3 bases are TGCGCCAGCAGCCCGGTCGGGGGGCCGGAAGAGACCCAGTACTTC.

The chain links TRBV6-5 to TRBJ2-3, with 7 bases aligning to TRBD2. The CDR3 length is 14 residues. Germline V lookup: CDR1 MNHEY, CDR2 SVGAGI. Losses at the gene ends were 6 bases for V and 4 bases for J; bases not matched to a gene: 7. The CDR3 loop reads CASRVAGVADTQYF. Written as DNA, the CDR3 is TGTGCCAGCAGAGTGGCGGGAGTCGCAGATACGCAGTATTTT.

This clone showed up just a few times. The chain links TRBV7-2 to TRBJ1-2, with D perhaps matching TRBD1 (5 bases). The CDR3 has 14 residues. Germline loops: CDR1 SGHTA, CDR2 FQGNSA. V lost 1 base to trimming and J lost 4 bases, with 10 bases between them. CDR3 sequence reads: CASSLEGRAYGYTF. In DNA form, the CDR3 reads TGTGCCAGCAGCTTAGAGGGCAGGGCCTATGGCTACACCTTC.

This chain joins TRBV5-1 and TRBJ2-2; D is undetermined. The germline CDR1 and CDR2 sequences are SGHRS and YFSETQ. The CDR3 is made up of 18 amino acids. V was cut by 2 bases and J by 3 bases, with 20 bases left in between. Here the CDR3 DNA reads TGCGCCAGCAGCTTTAAGAAAGAACTCCTCGAGTACACCGGGGAGCTGTTTTTT. Translating gives CASSFKKELLEYTGELFF. Looking up the rest from reference TRBV5-1 and TRBJ2-2 gives the full variable domain: KAGVTQTPRYLIKTRGQQVTLSCSPISGHRSVSWYQQTPGQGLQFLFEYFSETQRNKGNFPGRFSGRQFSNSRSEMNVSTLELGDSALYLCASSFKKELLEYTGELFFGEGSRLTVL.

The chain joins TRBV18 to TRBJ1-5, with a weak D call TRBD1 (6 bases). CDR1 and CDR2 (germline): KGHSH, LQKENI. CDR3 length equals 15 residues. Trimming took 5 bases from V and 4 from J, leaving 15 bases between them. Written as DNA, the CDR3 is TGTGCCAGCTCATCGGACAGAAGTCGTAATCAGCCCCAGCATTTT. Its translation: CASSSDRSRNQPQHF.